This T cell receptor beta chain was obtained from a study of blood T cell repertoires in COVID-19. Overall study: Collection of acute and convalescent COVID-19 samples took place in the United States, Italy and Spain. Sources were T cells, B-cell-depleted T cells, or PBMCs; the material itself was cDNA or gDNA.

Original data processing: It was from reference gene primer amplification that nucleated cell counts were estimated. Method: immunoSEQ multiplex PCR; TCRdb's copy keeps in-frame clones and lacks some. V, J and clone size reflect that table, while D and trimming were determined from the DNA. The sample gives approximately 380,000 clones, 75% to 90% of which show up once; about 3.6% is in the top ten. The germline gives CDR1 LNHDA, CDR2 SQIVND (reference sequence). V lost 1 base, J lost 1 base, and 10 bases stayed unmatched. This CDR3 contains 17 residues. The sample taken for sequencing was peripheral blood. This receptor was obtained from a woman younger than 35 with acute or convalescent COVID-19. The genes are TRBV19 and TRBJ2-7, with TRBD2 matching over 7 bases. The CDR3 protein is CASSIALPGGGSYEQYF. Written as DNA, the CDR3 is TGTGCCAGTAGTATAGCCCTCCCGGGCGGGGGATCCTACGAGCAGTACTTC.